This T cell receptor (beta chain) derives from a study of OX40 agonist ivuxolimab in advanced cancers. Study results and caveats: The 0.1-3.0 mg/kg partial responders had among the lowest clonal expansion.

As regards this clone: Its target is unknown.

TCRdb's copy holds only in-frame clones and misses some; the assay was immunoSEQ multiplex PCR. This sample yields approximately 63,000 clones, of which approximately 92% are seen a single time; around 6% belongs to the top ten. This CDR3 spans 16 amino acids. The germline V and J ends were trimmed by 3 bases and 6 bases, with 19 bases remaining between them. Germline lookup yields CDR1 MNHEY and CDR2 SMNVEV (reference sequence). The TCR sequence derives from an adult with an advanced solid tumor such as melanoma, head and neck, liver or kidney cancer. The source material was CD4+ or CD8+ T cells sorted from blood, sampled in a trial of the OX40 agonist ivuxolimab. The chain is built from TRBV27 and TRBJ2-3, with a weak D call TRBD2 (6 bases). CDR3 coding DNA: TGTGCCAGCAGTTTTAGGAGCGGGTCCTTCATTGATACGCAGTATTTT. As protein: CASSFRSGSFIDTQYF.